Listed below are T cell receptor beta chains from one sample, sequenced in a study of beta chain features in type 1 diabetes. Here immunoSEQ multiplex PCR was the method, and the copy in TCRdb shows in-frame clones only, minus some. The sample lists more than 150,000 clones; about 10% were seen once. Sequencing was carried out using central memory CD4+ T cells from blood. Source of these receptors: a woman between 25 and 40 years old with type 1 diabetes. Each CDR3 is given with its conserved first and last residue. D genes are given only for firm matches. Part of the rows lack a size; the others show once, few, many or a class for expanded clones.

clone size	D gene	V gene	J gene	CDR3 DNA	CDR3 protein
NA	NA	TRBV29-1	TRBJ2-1	TGCAGCGGAAGTAGGCAGGGCAATGAGCAGTTCTTC	CSGSRQGNEQFF
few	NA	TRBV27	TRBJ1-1	NA	CASSSSNTEAFF
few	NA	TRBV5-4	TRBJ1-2	TGTGCCAGCAGCTTGGACAGGCGGAATGGCTACACCTTC	CASSLDRRNGYTF
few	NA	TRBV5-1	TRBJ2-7	TGCGCCAGCAGCTTGGGACAGGCCCTCTACGAGCAGTACTTC	CASSLGQALYEQYF
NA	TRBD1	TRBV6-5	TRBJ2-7	TGTGCCAGCAGTTTAGACAGGGAATACGAGCAGTACTTC	CASSLDREYEQYF
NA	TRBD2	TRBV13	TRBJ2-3	TGTGCCAGCAGTCCCCCCCCGGGAGGGCCCCAAGATACGCAGTATTTT	CASSPPPGGPQDTQYF
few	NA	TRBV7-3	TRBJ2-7	TGTGCCAGCAGCCCCGGGACTCCCTACGAGCAGTACTTC	CASSPGTPYEQYF
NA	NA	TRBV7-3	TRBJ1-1	TGTGCCAGCAGCTTAAGGAGGGATGCCACTGAAGCTTTCTTT	CASSLRRDATEAFF
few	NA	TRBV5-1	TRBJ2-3	TGCGCCAGCAGCTTGGGACAGGAAGCAGATACGCAGTATTTT	CASSLGQEADTQYF
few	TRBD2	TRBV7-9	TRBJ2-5	TGTGCCAGCAGCTTCGGGGCGGGAGGTGGAGAGACCCAGTACTTC	CASSFGAGGGETQYF
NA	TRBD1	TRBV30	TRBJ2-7	TGTGCCGTTGACAGGGGAGGATACGAGCAGTACTTC	CAVDRGGYEQYF
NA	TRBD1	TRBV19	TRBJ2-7	TGTGCCAGTAAAGCGGGACAGGGACCCCACGAGCAGTACTTC	CASKAGQGPHEQYF
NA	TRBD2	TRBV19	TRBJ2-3	TGTGCCAGTAGTCTAAGCGGGAGGACAGATACGCAGTATTTT	CASSLSGRTDTQYF
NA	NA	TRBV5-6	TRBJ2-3	TGTGCCAGCAGCTTGGGCGCTCTTACAGATACGCAGTATTTT	CASSLGALTDTQYF
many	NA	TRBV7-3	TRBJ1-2	TGTGCCAGCAGCCTCTATGGCTACACCTTC	CASSLYGYTF
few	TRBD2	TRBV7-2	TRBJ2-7	TGTGCCAGCAGCTTAGGGCGGGAGGATGTCTACGAGCAGTACTTC	CASSLGREDVYEQYF
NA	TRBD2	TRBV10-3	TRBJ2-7	TGTGCCATCAGTGGGACTAGCGGGATCTACGAGCAGTACTTC	CAISGTSGIYEQYF
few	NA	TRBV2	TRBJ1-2	TGTGCCAGCAGGCGGGGGTATGGCTACACCTTC	CASRRGYGYTF
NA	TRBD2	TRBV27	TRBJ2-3	TGTGCCAGCACCCGGGAGGGCACAGATACGCAGTATTTT	CASTREGTDTQYF
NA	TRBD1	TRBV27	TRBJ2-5	TGTGCCAGCAGCCCCGACAGGGGCGGCCAAGAGACCCAGTACTTC	CASSPDRGGQETQYF
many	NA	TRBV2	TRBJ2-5	TGTGCCAGCAGTTTTGGTGGGCAGACCCAGTACTTC	CASSFGGQTQYF
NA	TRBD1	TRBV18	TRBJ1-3	TGTGCCAGCTCACCTGACAGGGTTGGAAACACCATATATTTT	CASSPDRVGNTIYF
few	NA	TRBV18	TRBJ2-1	TGTGCCAGCTCACCTCCGGGTTACAATGAGCAGTTCTTC	CASSPPGYNEQFF
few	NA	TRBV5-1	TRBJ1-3	TGCGCCAGCAGCTTGGATCCGGGGATCTCTGGAAACACCATATATTTT	CASSLDPGISGNTIYF
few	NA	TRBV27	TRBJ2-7	TGTGCCAGCAGTTTATCTAGGGAGAGTGGCGAGCAGTACTTC	CASSLSRESGEQYF
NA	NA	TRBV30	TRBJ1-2	TGTGCCTCGGCGGACTATGGCTACACCTTC	CASADYGYTF
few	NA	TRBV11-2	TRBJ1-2	TGTGCCAGCAGCTTGGGGGGTTATAGGAGCTACACCTTC	CASSLGGYRSYTF
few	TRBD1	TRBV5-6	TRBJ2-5	TGTGCCAGCAGCCCCCGGACAGGGAGCCACCAAGAGACCCAGTACTTC	CASSPRTGSHQETQYF
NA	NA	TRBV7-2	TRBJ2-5	TGTGCCAGCAGCCCCCCAGGGAGGGAGACCCAGTACTTC	CASSPPGRETQYF
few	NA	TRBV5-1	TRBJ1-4	TGCGCCAGCAGCCTGTCTGCCTCGGGGTATTCAAATGAAAAACTGTTTTTT	CASSLSASGYSNEKLFF
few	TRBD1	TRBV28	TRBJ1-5	TGTGCCAGCCTCCCGTTCGGCACATTGTGGGGACAGGATAGCAATCAGCCCCAGCATTTT	CASLPFGTLWGQDSNQPQHF
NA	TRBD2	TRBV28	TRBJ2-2	TGTGCCAGCAGCAGTCTAGCGGGAGGCTCCGGGGAGCTGTTTTTT	CASSSLAGGSGELFF
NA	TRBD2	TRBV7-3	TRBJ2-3	TGTGCCAGCAGCCACCTAGGGCTAGCGGGGCACACAGATACGCAGTATTTT	CASSHLGLAGHTDTQYF